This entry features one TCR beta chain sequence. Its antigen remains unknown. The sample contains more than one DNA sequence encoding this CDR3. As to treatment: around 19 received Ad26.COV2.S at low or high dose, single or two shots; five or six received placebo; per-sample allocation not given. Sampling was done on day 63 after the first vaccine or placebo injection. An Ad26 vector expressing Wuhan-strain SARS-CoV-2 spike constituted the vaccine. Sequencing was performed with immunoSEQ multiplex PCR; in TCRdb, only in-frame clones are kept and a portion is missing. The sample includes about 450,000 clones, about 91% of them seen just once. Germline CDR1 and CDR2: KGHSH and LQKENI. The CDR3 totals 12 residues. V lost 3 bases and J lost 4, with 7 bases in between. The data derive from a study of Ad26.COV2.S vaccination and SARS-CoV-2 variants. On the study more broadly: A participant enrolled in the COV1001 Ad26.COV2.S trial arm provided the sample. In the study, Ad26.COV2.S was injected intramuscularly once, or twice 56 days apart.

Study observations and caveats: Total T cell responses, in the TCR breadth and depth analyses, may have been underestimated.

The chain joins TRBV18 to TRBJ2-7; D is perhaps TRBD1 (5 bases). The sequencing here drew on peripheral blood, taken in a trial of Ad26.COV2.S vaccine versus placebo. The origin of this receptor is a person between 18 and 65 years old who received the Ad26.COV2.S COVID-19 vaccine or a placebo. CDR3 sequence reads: CASSPRQYEQYF. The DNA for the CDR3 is TGTGCCAGCTCACCCCGACAGTACGAGCAGTACTTC.